This entry describes one TCR beta chain. The antigen remains unidentified. The data originate from a study of T cells expressing NK-cell markers. Study summary: Seven of the eight sequenced donors were classified as HCMV-seropositive, and one was classified as seronegative.

Study findings and constraints: A range of roughly 1.0-8% of CD8+ T cells consisted of dominant NKG2C+ clonotypes in 6 or 7 donors. The study found these clonotypes also leading the CD3+CD56-NKG2C+ fraction in a few donors.

Germline V gives CDR1 SNHLY, CDR2 FYNNEI. The CDR3 contains 13 residues. Following a re-call of the 5' RACE reads, TCRdb has one entry per CDR3 protein and lacks DNA. The table gives about 410,000 distinct CDR3 sequences; the top ten clones make up around a tenth of it. The chain joins TRBV2 to TRBJ2-5; TCRdb gives TRBD1 as the D gene, but with no DNA this cannot be confirmed. Sequenced sample: blood T cells: a sorted CD56 or NKG2C T cell subset, CD4+ or CD8+ T cells, or bulk PBMC T cells (not recorded which). The TCR comes from a woman aged 45 to 65 in good health. The CDR3: CASSGQGEETQYF.